The rows below give T cell receptor beta chains drawn from one sample of a study of beta chain features in type 1 diabetes. The protocol was immunoSEQ multiplex PCR, while the TCRdb copy is restricted to in-frame clones and leaves out a portion. Among 130,000 to 150,000 clones, 10% to 15% were seen once, and the ten largest hold roughly 1.3%. What was sequenced was central memory CD4+ T cells from blood. Every receptor here comes from a man between 18 and 29 years old with type 1 diabetes. Both conserved end residues are part of each CDR3. D genes are given only for firm matches. Clone sizes are given selectively: once, few, many, or a class where the clone is expanded.

TRBV5-4	-	-	TRBJ2-1	CASSLYTGTLYNEQFF	TGTGCCAGCAGCTTGTATACAGGGACTTTGTACAATGAGCAGTTCTTC
TRBV6-6	TRBD1	-	TRBJ1-5	CASSLDRGNQPQHF	TGTGCCAGCAGCCTGGACAGGGGCAATCAGCCCCAGCATTTT
TRBV30	-	-	TRBJ1-5	CAWKAQGNQPQHF	TGTGCCTGGAAGGCGCAGGGAAATCAGCCCCAGCATTTT
TRBV5-1	TRBD1	-	TRBJ2-5	CASSGGTGGEETQYF	TGCGCCAGCAGCGGCGGGACAGGGGGCGAAGAGACCCAGTACTTC
TRBV9	-	many	TRBJ1-3	CASSVVSDFSGNTIYF	TGTGCCAGCAGCGTAGTTTCAGACTTCTCTGGAAACACCATATATTTT
TRBV6-5	-	few	TRBJ2-7	CASKDSFLYGEQYF	TGTGCCAGCAAGGACAGTTTTTTATACGGGGAGCAGTACTTC
TRBV7-3	TRBD2	-	TRBJ2-3	CASSSRGGPSTDTQYF	TGTGCCAGCAGCTCCCGGGGGGGCCCCAGCACAGATACGCAGTATTTT
TRBV9	-	many	TRBJ2-1	CASSAPEYNEQFF	TGTGCCAGCAGCGCCCCAGAGTACAATGAGCAGTTCTTC
TRBV30	TRBD1	many	TRBJ1-1	CAWSVQGDTEAFF	TGTGCCTGGAGTGTACAGGGGGACACTGAAGCTTTCTTT
TRBV29-1	TRBD1	few	TRBJ1-1	CSVVGQGSNLGNTEAFF	TGCAGCGTTGTTGGACAGGGCTCCAATTTGGGGAACACTGAAGCTTTCTTT
TRBV7-8	-	few	TRBJ2-1	CASSARQQSSYNEQFF	TGTGCCAGCAGCGCCAGACAGCAGAGCTCCTACAATGAGCAGTTCTTC
TRBV6-5	-	few	TRBJ1-1	CAISRRQEPNTEAFF	TGTGCCATCAGCCGAAGACAGGAGCCGAACACTGAAGCTTTCTTT
TRBV5-1	-	few	TRBJ2-2	CASSPTPTVSNTGELFF	TGCGCCAGCAGCCCGACTCCGACGGTCTCGAACACCGGGGAGCTGTTTTTT
TRBV4-2	-	-	TRBJ1-1	CASSQEGRGPTNTEAFF	TGTGCCAGCAGCCAAGAGGGGCGGGGGCCCACGAACACTGAAGCTTTCTTT
TRBV29-1	-	-	TRBJ1-4	CSVEKLFF	TGCAGCGTTGAAAAACTGTTTTTT
TRBV30	TRBD1	-	TRBJ1-2	CAWRGDRDSFYGYTF	TGTGCCTGGAGGGGGGACAGGGACAGTTTCTATGGCTACACCTTC
TRBV4-1	TRBD1	-	TRBJ2-7	CASSQDPRTGRNYEQYF	TGCGCCAGCAGCCAAGATCCAAGGACAGGGCGCAACTACGAGCAGTACTTC
TRBV2	-	-	TRBJ2-3	CASRRQGGPQDTQYF	TGTGCCAGCAGGCGGCAGGGGGGGCCGCAAGATACGCAGTATTTT
TRBV7-8	-	few	TRBJ2-1	CASSLFATEQFF	TGTGCCAGCAGCCTATTCGCGACGGAGCAGTTCTTC
TRBV9	TRBD2	-	TRBJ2-5	CASSVAGAGLASQETQYF	TGTGCCAGCAGCGTAGCTGGAGCCGGACTAGCCTCCCAAGAGACCCAGTACTTC
TRBV5-1	-	-	TRBJ1-6	CASSSTKDSPLHF	TGCGCCAGCAGCTCGACCAAAGACTCACCCCTCCACTTT
TRBV6-1	-	-	TRBJ1-1	CASSEFTGNTEAFF	TGTGCCAGCAGTGAATTTACCGGTAACACTGAAGCTTTCTTT
TRBV28	-	once	TRBJ1-1	CASTLTGPLLTFF	TGTGCCAGCACCCTAACAGGGCCGCTTTTAACTTTCTTT
TRBV5-1	-	-	TRBJ2-5	CASSLVSLHQETQYF	TGCGCCAGCAGCTTGGTAAGCCTCCACCAAGAGACCCAGTACTTC
TRBV7-9	-	few	TRBJ2-1	CASIKLRGTMGQTYNEQFF	TGTGCCAGCATCAAACTTCGGGGTACCATGGGGCAGACCTACAATGAGCAGTTCTTC
TRBV5-4	-	-	TRBJ2-3	CASSQGLTRFTDTQYF	TGTGCCAGCAGTCAGGGACTCACGCGCTTCACAGATACGCAGTATTTT